A selection of T cell receptor beta chains follows, all from one sample in a study of T cell responses to AZD1222 COVID-19 vaccine. Sequencing was performed with immunoSEQ multiplex PCR; in TCRdb, only in-frame clones are kept and a portion is missing. Among 120,000 or so clones listed, about nine tenths were seen once. This sample comprised peripheral blood, obtained on day 0 of AZD1222 vaccination. Receptors originate from an adult in good health. Each CDR3 is given with its conserved first and last residue. The D gene is left open where the match is weak. A row's size may be missing; if present it is once, few, many or a size class.

>14|NA|TRBJ2-1|NA|TRBV3-1/TRBV3-2
CASSQGGAIPEQFF
TGTGCCAGCAGCCAAGGTGGGGCTATCCCTGAGCAGTTCTTC
>15|NA|TRBJ1-4|NA|TRBV27
CASSKGWATNEKLFF
TGTGCCAGCAGCAAAGGGTGGGCCACTAATGAAAAACTGTTTTTT
>14|NA|TRBJ1-1|NA|TRBV5-1
CASSLRGGGTEAFF
TGCGCCAGCAGCTTGAGAGGCGGGGGTACTGAAGCTTTCTTT
>14|NA|TRBJ2-7|TRBD2|TRBV6-5
CASRERETLEEQYF
TGTGCCAGCAGGGAGCGGGAGACGCTTGAGGAGCAGTACTTC
>13|NA|TRBJ2-7|TRBD2|TRBV5-1
CASSPSGNYEQYF
TGCGCCAGCAGCCCAAGCGGGAACTACGAGCAGTACTTC
>14|NA|TRBJ2-7|NA|TRBV5-1
CASSASRAAYEQYF
TGCGCCAGCAGCGCCAGCAGGGCCGCCTACGAGCAGTACTTC
>13|once|TRBJ2-5|NA|TRBV6-5
CASSYRDLATQYF
TGTGCCAGCAGTTACAGAGATTTGGCGACCCAGTACTTC
>12|NA|TRBJ2-7|NA|TRBV12-3/TRBV12-4
CASSLPHREKYF
TGTGCCAGCAGTTTACCTCACCGGGAGAAGTACTTC
>16|NA|TRBJ1-6|NA|TRBV6-5
CASSYPISSYNSPLHF
TGTGCCAGCAGCTACCCTATAAGCTCCTATAATTCACCCCTCCACTTT
>16|once|TRBJ2-1|NA|TRBV9
CASSVGAGLSYNEQFF
TGTGCCAGCAGCGTAGGGGCGGGGCTCTCCTACAATGAGCAGTTCTTC
>14|NA|TRBJ1-3|NA|TRBV5-1
CASSLDLAGNTIYF
TGCGCCAGCAGCTTGGATCTTGCCGGAAACACCATATATTTT
>13|NA|TRBJ2-5|TRBD1|TRBV7-2
CASSQGVAGAQYF
TGTGCCAGCAGCCAGGGGGTCGCAGGGGCCCAGTACTTC
>16|NA|TRBJ2-5|TRBD1|TRBV24-1
CATSGPGQGGLETQYF
TGTGCCACCAGCGGGCCCGGACAGGGCGGGTTAGAGACCCAGTACTTC
>13|NA|TRBJ1-2|NA|TRBV15
CATSSDYEVGYTF
TGTGCCACCAGCAGTGATTATGAGGTTGGCTACACCTTC
>13|NA|TRBJ2-2|NA|TRBV6-6
CASSYVQSGELFF
TGTGCCAGCAGTTACGTCCAGTCCGGGGAGCTGTTTTTT
>14|NA|TRBJ2-5|NA|TRBV27
CASSLQAYQETQYF
TGTGCCAGCAGTTTACAAGCGTACCAAGAGACCCAGTACTTC
>13|NA|TRBJ2-1|NA|TRBV19
CASRTTGLYEQFF
TGTGCCAGCAGGACCACAGGGTTGTATGAGCAGTTCTTC
>13|NA|TRBJ1-3|NA|TRBV4-2
CASSQAHGNTIYF
TGTGCCAGCAGCCAAGCCCATGGAAACACCATATATTTT
>14|NA|TRBJ1-2|NA|TRBV28
CASTRAGGNYGYTF
TGTGCCAGCACCCGAGCCGGGGGTAACTATGGCTACACCTTC
>14|NA|TRBJ2-1|NA|TRBV9
CASSVDRTTGEQFF
TGTGCCAGCAGCGTAGATAGGACTACGGGTGAGCAGTTCTTC
>16|NA|TRBJ2-2|NA|TRBV5-1
CASSGMLAPNTGELFF
TGCGCCAGCAGCGGCATGTTAGCGCCAAACACCGGGGAGCTGTTTTTT
>17|NA|TRBJ2-3|TRBD1|TRBV7-3
CASSLTWAGGLPDTQYF
TGTGCCAGCAGCTTAACGTGGGCAGGGGGATTGCCAGATACGCAGTATTTT
>13|NA|TRBJ1-2|NA|TRBV29-1
CSVEGFNNYGYTF
TGCAGCGTTGAGGGCTTTAATAACTATGGCTACACCTTC
>13|NA|TRBJ1-2|NA|TRBV6-2/TRBV6-3
CASSYIVGDGYTF
TGTGCCAGCAGTTACATCGTAGGGGATGGCTACACCTTC
>15|once|TRBJ2-1|TRBD2|TRBV28
CASSPGGGYYNEQFF
TGTGCCAGCAGTCCGGGAGGGGGGTATTACAATGAGCAGTTCTTC
>16|once|TRBJ1-6|TRBD1|TRBV3-1/TRBV3-2
CASSEQGVEDNSPLHF
TGTGCCAGCAGCGAACAGGGGGTAGAGGATAATTCACCCCTCCACTTT
>16|few|TRBJ2-2|TRBD1|TRBV11-2
CASSLGTGVDTGELFF
TGTGCCAGCAGCTTGGGGACAGGGGTGGACACCGGGGAGCTGTTTTTT
>11|NA|TRBJ1-2|NA|TRBV28
CASSSTMGYTF
TGTGCCAGCAGTTCAACTATGGGCTACACCTTC
>17|NA|TRBJ2-2|NA|TRBV6-4
CASSDSTANDGTGELFF
TGTGCCAGCAGTGACTCGACTGCTAACGATGGCACCGGGGAGCTGTTTTTT
>10|NA|TRBJ2-5|NA|TRBV20-1
CSATQETQYF
TGCAGTGCAACCCAAGAGACCCAGTACTTC
>15|NA|TRBJ1-2|NA|TRBV6-5
CASSYGGSGSGGYTF
TGTGCCAGCAGTTACGGGGGGTCGGGGTCCGGTGGCTACACCTTC
>15|NA|TRBJ1-2|TRBD1|TRBV28
CASSPGTGPLYGYTF
TGTGCCAGCAGCCCCGGGACAGGTCCTCTCTATGGCTACACCTTC
>15|NA|TRBJ1-2|TRBD1|TRBV7-2
CASSLQGALPNGYTF
TGTGCCAGCAGCTTACAGGGGGCTCTTCCAAATGGCTACACCTTC
>16|NA|TRBJ2-1|TRBD2|TRBV2
CASSEESGRVGNEQFF
TGTGCCAGCAGTGAAGAGAGCGGGAGGGTTGGTAATGAGCAGTTCTTC
>19|NA|TRBJ2-2|NA|TRBV5-4
CASSTRRGGVGTNTGELFF
TGTGCCAGCAGCACCCGTAGAGGGGGGGTCGGGACGAACACCGGGGAGCTGTTTTTT
>18|NA|TRBJ2-2|TRBD2|TRBV2
CASRSGLAGVWDTGELFF
TGTGCCAGCAGATCAGGACTAGCGGGAGTCTGGGACACCGGGGAGCTGTTTTTT
>15|NA|TRBJ1-1|NA|TRBV5-1
CASSVQGGQNTEAFF
TGCGCCAGCAGCGTACAGGGAGGTCAGAACACTGAAGCTTTCTTT
>15|NA|TRBJ2-2|TRBD1|TRBV6-1
CASSESGQGGGELFF
TGTGCCAGCAGTGAAAGTGGACAGGGCGGCGGGGAGCTGTTTTTT
>17|once|TRBJ1-2|TRBD1|TRBV11-2
CASSLGQGAWANYGYTF
TGTGCCAGCAGCTTAGGGCAGGGGGCTTGGGCTAACTATGGCTACACCTTC
>15|NA|TRBJ2-7|NA|TRBV7-8
CASSPQRGTPHEQYF
TGTGCCAGCAGCCCCCAGAGGGGGACCCCCCACGAGCAGTACTTC
>14|NA|TRBJ1-1|TRBD1|TRBV27
CASKTGTGVTEAFF
TGTGCCAGCAAAACCGGGACAGGGGTCACTGAAGCTTTCTTT
>12|NA|TRBJ2-3|NA|TRBV9
CASSVLTDTQYF
TGTGCCAGCAGCGTACTCACAGATACGCAGTATTTT
>12|once|TRBJ1-2|NA|TRBV20-1
CSASRFRDGYTF
TGCAGTGCTAGTAGGTTCAGGGACGGCTACACCTTC
>17|NA|TRBJ1-3|TRBD1|TRBV5-1
CASSLGQGAFSGNTIYF
TGCGCCAGCAGCCTAGGACAGGGGGCGTTCTCTGGAAACACCATATATTTT
>15|NA|TRBJ2-7|TRBD2|TRBV19
CASSMRRLAATPQYF
TGTGCCAGTAGTATGAGAAGGCTAGCGGCTACTCCCCAGTACTTC
>14|NA|TRBJ2-5|NA|TRBV11-1
CASSRQVRQETQYF
TGTGCCAGCAGCCGACAGGTTAGGCAAGAGACCCAGTACTTC
>15|once|TRBJ2-7|NA|TRBV5-1
CASSLFPGRVGEQYF
TGCGCCAGCAGCTTGTTTCCGGGACGGGTGGGGGAGCAGTACTTC
>13|NA|TRBJ1-1|NA|TRBV2
CASAEQVNTEAFF
TGTGCCAGCGCCGAACAGGTGAACACTGAAGCTTTCTTT
>16|NA|TRBJ1-2|NA|TRBV15
CATSRDPLNPAYGYTF
TGTGCCACCAGCAGAGACCCATTAAACCCCGCCTATGGCTACACCTTC
>14|NA|TRBJ2-2|NA|TRBV7-3
CASSQLGNTGELFF
TGTGCCAGCAGCCAACTAGGGAACACCGGGGAGCTGTTTTTT
>15|NA|TRBJ2-3|TRBD2|TRBV5-4
CASSLLAGDTDTQYF
TGTGCCAGCAGCCTCCTGGCGGGAGACACAGATACGCAGTATTTT